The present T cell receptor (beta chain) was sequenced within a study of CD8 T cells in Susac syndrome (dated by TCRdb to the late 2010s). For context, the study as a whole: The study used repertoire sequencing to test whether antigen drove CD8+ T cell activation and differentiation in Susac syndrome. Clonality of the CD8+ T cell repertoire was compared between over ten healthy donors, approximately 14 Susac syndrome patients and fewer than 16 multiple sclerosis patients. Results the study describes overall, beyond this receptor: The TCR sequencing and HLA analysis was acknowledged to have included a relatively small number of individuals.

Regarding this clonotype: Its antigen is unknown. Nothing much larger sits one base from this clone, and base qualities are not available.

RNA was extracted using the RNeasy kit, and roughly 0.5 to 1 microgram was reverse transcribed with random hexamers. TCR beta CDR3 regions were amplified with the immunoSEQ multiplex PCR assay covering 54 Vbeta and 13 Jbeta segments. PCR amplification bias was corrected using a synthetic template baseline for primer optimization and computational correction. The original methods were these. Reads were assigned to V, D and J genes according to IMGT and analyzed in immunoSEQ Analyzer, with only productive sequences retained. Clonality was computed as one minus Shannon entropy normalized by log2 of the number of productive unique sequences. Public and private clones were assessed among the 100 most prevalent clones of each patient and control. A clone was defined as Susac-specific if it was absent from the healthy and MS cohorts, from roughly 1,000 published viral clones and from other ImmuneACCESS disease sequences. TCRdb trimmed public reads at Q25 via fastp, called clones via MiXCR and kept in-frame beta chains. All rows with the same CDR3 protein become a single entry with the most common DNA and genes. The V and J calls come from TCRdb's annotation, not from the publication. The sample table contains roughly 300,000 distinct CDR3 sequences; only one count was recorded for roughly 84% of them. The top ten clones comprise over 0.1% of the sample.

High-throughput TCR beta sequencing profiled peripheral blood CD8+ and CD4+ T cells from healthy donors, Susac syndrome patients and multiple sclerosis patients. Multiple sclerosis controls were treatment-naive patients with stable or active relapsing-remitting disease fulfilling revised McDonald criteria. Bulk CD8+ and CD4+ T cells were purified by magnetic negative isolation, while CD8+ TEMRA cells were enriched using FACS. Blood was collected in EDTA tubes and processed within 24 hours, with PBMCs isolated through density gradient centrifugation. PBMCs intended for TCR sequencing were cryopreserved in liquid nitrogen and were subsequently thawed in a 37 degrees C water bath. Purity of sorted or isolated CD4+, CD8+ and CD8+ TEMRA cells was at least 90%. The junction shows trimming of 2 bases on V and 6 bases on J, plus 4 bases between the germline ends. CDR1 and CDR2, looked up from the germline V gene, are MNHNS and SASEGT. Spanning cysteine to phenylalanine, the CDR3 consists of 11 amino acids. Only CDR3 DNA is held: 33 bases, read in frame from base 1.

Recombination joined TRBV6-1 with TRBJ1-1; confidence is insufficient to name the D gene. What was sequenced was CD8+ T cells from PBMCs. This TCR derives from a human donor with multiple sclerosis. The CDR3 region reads CASSEWPEAFF. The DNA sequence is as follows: TGTGCCAGCAGTGAATGGCCTGAAGCTTTCTTT.